This T cell receptor (beta chain) was captured in a study of blood T cells in healthy people across ages. Primers used in a second PCR of about 7 to 12 cycles were a sample-barcoded 5' primer and a J-beta primer mix. TCRdb re-called the 5' RACE reads through MiXCR, storing one row per CDR3 protein. Of roughly 720,000 distinct CDR3 sequences listed, 53% were seen once; the top ten hold about 42%. PBMCs, at least 7 million per sample, were isolated. The germline V and J ends were trimmed by 5 bases and 2 bases, with 15 bases remaining between them. Germline V gene sequence: CDR1 SGHTA, CDR2 FQGNSA. The CDR3 is 16 amino acids. This clonotype has more than one count but fewer than ten. What it recognizes is unknown. Broader study findings: CMV infection status of these donors was not known.

The clonotype was recovered from a man older than 75 in good health. The V and J genes are TRBV7-2 and TRBJ2-2; D may be TRBD2 (5 bases). Sequences were obtained from blood. Here the CDR3 DNA reads TGTGCCAGCAGCAACCTCAGGACTTTAAACACCGGGGAGCTGTTTTTT. It specifies CASSNLRTLNTGELFF.